This T cell receptor (beta chain) was retrieved from a study of neoadjuvant anti-PD-1 for oral cavity cancer. The CDR3 has 13 amino acids. The V gene's germline CDR1 is LNHDA and CDR2 SQIVND (reference sequence). Germline trimming cut 3 bases from V and 6 bases from J; bases unmatched to any gene: 2. There are a few counts of this clone. Time point given: after neoadjuvant nivolumab, at surgical resection. Sequencing used immunoSEQ multiplex PCR; TCRdb keeps in-frame clones, though not all of them. The sample yields 5,500 to 7,000 clones, around 60% seen once. The TCR originated in a person between 40 and 79 years old with oral cavity squamous cell carcinoma. V is TRBV19 and J is TRBJ2-3; 8 bases agree with TRBD2. Sequenced here: tumor tissue, sampled after nivolumab (anti-PD-1) treatment. The CDR3 DNA sequence: TGTGCCAGTAGTATCGAGCGGGGGGATACGCAGTATTTT. As protein: CASSIERGDTQYF.